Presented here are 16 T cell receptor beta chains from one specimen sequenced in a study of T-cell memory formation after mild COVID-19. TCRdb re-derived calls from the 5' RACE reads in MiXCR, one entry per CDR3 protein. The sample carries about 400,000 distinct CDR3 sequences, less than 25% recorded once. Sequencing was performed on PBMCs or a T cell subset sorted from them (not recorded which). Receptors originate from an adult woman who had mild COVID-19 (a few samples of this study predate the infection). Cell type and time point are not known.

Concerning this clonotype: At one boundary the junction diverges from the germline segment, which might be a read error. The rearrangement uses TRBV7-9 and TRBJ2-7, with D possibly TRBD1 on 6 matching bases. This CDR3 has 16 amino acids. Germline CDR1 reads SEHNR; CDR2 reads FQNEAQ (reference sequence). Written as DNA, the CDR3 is TGTGCCATCAGCTCCAACAGGGACCGAAGCTCCTACGAGCAGTACTTC. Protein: CAISSNRDRSSYEQYF.

The CDR3 is CASTIQVVNTEAFF. The CDR3 nucleotides are TGTGCCAGCACCATACAGGTCGTGAACACTGAAGCTTTCTTT. The chain carries TRBV2 and TRBJ1-1; a possible D gene is TRBD1 (5 bases). The CDR3 has 14 residues. V was pared by 7 bases and J by 0 bases, with 12 bases between. Germline assignment: CDR1 SNHLY and CDR2 FYNNEI. The entire variable domain, with the rest obtained from reference TRBV2 and TRBJ1-1, is as follows: EPEVTQTPSHQVTQMGQEVILRCVPISNHLYFYWYRQILGQKVEFLVSFYNNEISEKSEIFDDQFSVERPDGSNFTLKIRSTKLEDSAMYFCASTIQVVNTEAFFGQGTRLTVV.

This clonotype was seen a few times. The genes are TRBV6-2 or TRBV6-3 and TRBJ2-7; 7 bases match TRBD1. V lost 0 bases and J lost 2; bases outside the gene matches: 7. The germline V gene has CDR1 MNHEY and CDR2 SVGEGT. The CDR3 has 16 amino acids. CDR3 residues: CASSYSDREYPYEQYF. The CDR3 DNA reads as TGTGCCAGCAGTTACTCCGACAGGGAGTATCCCTACGAGCAGTACTTC.

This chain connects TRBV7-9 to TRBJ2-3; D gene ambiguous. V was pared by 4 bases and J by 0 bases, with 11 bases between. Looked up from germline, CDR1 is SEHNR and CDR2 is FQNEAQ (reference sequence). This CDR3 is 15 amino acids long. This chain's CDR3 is CASSSPDRSTDTQYF. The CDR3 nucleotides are TGTGCCAGCAGCTCCCCTGATCGGAGCACAGATACGCAGTATTTT.

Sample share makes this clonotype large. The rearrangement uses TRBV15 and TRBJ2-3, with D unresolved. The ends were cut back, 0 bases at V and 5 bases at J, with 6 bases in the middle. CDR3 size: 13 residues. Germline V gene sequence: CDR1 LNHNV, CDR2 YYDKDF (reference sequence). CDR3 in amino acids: CATSRDRVDTQYF. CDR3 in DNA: TGTGCCACCAGCAGAGATAGGGTAGATACGCAGTATTTT.

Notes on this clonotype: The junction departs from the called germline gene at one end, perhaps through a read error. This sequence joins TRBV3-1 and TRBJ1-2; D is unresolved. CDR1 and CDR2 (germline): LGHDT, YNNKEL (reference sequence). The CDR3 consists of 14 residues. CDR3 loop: CASSRSQANYGYTF. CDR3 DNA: TGTGCCAGCAGCCGATCTCAGGCTAATTATGGCTACACCTTC.

The CDR3: CASSVSGRAYEQYF. CDR3 bases: TGTGCCAGCAGCGTTAGCGGGAGGGCGTATGAGCAGTACTTC. This chain connects TRBV9 to TRBJ2-7; 11 bases map to TRBD2. Germline V gene lookup returns CDR1 SGDLS and CDR2 YYNGEE. V shed 2 bases, J shed 7 bases, and the junction held 5 bases outside the gene matches. The CDR3 runs to 14 residues.

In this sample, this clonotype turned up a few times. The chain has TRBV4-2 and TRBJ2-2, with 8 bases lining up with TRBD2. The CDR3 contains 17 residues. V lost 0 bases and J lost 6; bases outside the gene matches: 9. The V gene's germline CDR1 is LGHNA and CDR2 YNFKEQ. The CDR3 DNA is TGTGCCAGCAGCCAAGATCGGGTCGGGGGGGCCGCCGGGGAGCTGTTTTTT. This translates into CASSQDRVGGAAGELFF.

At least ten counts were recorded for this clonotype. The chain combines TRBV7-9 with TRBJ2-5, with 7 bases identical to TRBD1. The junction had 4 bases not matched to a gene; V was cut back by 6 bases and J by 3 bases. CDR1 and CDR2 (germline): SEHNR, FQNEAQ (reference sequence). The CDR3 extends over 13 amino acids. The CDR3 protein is CASRLTGEETQYF. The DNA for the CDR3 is TGTGCCAGCAGACTCACAGGGGAAGAGACCCAGTACTTC.

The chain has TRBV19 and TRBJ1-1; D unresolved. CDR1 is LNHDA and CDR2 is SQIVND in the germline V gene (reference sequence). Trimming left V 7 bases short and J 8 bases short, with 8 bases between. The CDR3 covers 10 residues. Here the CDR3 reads CASIAGEAFF. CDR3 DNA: TGTGCCAGTATCGCAGGAGAAGCTTTCTTT.

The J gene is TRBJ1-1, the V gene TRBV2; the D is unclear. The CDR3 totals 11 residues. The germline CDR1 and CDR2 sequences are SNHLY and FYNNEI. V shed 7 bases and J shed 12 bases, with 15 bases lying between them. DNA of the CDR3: TGTGCCAGCAAGTGGGAGGTTGAGACTTTCTTT. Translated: CASKWEVETFF.

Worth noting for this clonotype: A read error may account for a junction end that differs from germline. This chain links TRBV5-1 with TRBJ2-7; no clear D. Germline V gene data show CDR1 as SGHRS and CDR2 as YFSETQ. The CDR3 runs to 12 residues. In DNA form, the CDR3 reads TGCGCCAGCAGCTTGGAGGCAGGCCGCCTGCACTTC. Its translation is CASSLEAGRLHF.

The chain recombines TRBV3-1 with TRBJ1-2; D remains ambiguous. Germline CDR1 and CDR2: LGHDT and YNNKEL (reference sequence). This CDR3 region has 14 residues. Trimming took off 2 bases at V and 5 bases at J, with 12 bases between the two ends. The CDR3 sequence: CASSQPGSTYGYTF. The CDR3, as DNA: TGTGCCAGCAGCCAACCGGGGTCCACTTATGGCTACACCTTC.

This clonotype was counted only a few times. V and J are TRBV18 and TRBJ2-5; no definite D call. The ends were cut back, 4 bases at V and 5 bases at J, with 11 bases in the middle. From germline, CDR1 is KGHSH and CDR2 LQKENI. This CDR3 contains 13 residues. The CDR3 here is CASSRRFKETQYF. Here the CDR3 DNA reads TGTGCCAGCTCACGAAGGTTTAAGGAGACCCAGTACTTC.

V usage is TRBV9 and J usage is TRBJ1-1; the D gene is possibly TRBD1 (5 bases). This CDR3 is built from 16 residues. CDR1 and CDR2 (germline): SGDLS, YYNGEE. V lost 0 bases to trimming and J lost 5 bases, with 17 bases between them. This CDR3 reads CASSVVGGLQGTEAFF. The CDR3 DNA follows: TGTGCCAGCAGCGTAGTGGGGGGACTCCAAGGGACTGAAGCTTTCTTT.

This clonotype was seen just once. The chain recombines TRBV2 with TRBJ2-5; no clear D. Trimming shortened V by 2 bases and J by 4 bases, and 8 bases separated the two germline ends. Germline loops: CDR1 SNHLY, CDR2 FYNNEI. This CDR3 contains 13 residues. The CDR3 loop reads CASSERWGETQYF. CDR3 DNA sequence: TGTGCCAGCAGTGAAAGGTGGGGAGAGACCCAGTACTTC.